This T cell receptor beta chain derives from a study of breast tumors, draining lymph nodes, adjacent tissues. Study-wide findings and caveats: Data only fit, rather than demonstrated, lymph node origin of most tumor T cells. Luminal-like breast cancer showed significantly greater tumor-nontumor repertoire similarity than basal-like breast cancer did. Most tumor T cells seemingly derive from lymph node, then expand in tumor.

Germline loops: CDR1 LGHNA, CDR2 YNFKEQ. Trimming pared 0 bases from V and 2 bases from J, leaving 6 bases between. The CDR3 runs 14 residues. Samples came from axillary lymph nodes draining the breast cancer. TCRdb itself ran the multiplex PCR reads through MiXCR, one entry per CDR3 protein. The repertoire holds approximately 130,000 distinct CDR3 sequences, with over 20% as singletons. As concerns this clonotype: The antigen is undetermined.

The TCR comes from a female donor with breast cancer. Some clones in this sample may be carry-over from other donors' samples. The genes are TRBV4-2 and TRBJ2-3; D is undetermined. What was sequenced was axillary lymph node tissue. The CDR3 nucleotides are TGTGCCAGCAGCCAAGAGGCCGTCACAGATACGCAGTATTTT. Protein product: CASSQEAVTDTQYF.